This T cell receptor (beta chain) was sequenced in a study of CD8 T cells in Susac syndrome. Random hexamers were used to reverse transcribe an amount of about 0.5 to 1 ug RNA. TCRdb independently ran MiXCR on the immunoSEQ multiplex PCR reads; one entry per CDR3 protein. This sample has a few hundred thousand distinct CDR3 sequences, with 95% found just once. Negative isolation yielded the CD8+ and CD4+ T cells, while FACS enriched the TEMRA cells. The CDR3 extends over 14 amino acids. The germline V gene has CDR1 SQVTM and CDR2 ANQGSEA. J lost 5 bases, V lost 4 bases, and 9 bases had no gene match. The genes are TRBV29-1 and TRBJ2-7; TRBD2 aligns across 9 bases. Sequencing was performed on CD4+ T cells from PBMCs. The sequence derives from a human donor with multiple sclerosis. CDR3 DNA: TGCAGCGTTGTCGGCCTAGCGGGGATACACGAGCAGTACTTC. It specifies CSVVGLAGIHEQYF.